This TCR beta chain was captured in a study of T cell changes during pregnancy in multiple sclerosis. CDR3 size: 15 residues. The ends lost 3 bases at V and 4 bases at J; junction bases unmatched: 8. CDR1 and CDR2 (germline): KGHSH, LQKENI. Some clones are missing from TCRdb's copy, which holds only in-frame ones; the method was immunoSEQ multiplex PCR. The profile shows about 120,000 clones, around 93% of them singletons. This TCR was recovered from a female donor with multiple sclerosis, enrolled in a pregnancy study. The chain couples TRBV18 to TRBJ1-2, with 7 positions matching TRBD1. The sequencing here drew on peripheral blood, taken before pregnancy. CDR3 sequence: CASSPDREGGYGYTF. CDR3 nucleotide sequence: TGTGCCAGCTCACCCGACAGGGAAGGGGGCTATGGCTACACCTTC.